This T cell receptor (beta chain) is drawn from a study of neoadjuvant nivolumab and ipilimumab in lung cancer. Trimming removed 1 base at V and 1 base at J, with 11 bases between. From germline, CDR1 is SGHVS and CDR2 FQNEAQ. This CDR3 comprises 16 residues. TCRdb keeps only in-frame clones here, not all; method: immunoSEQ multiplex PCR. This table holds 8,000 to 10,000 clones, around 82% found once. As for this clone: Antigen: not known.

Findings and limits, study-wide: Only a single major-pathologic-response sample was available for clonality analysis.

This chain links TRBV7-8 with TRBJ1-5; no clear D. This specimen was peripheral blood, taken before neoadjuvant nivolumab, alone or with ipilimumab. This clonotype originated in an adult with non-small cell lung cancer. The CDR3 here is CASSLVLPGSNQPQHF. CDR3 coding DNA: TGTGCCAGCAGCTTAGTATTACCCGGGAGCAATCAGCCCCAGCATTTT.